The next 2 T cell receptor beta chains were all read from a single sample in a study of T-cell reconstitution after alpha-beta-depleted transplantation in children. Unique molecular identifiers were incorporated into the prepared TCRbeta library. A single record per CDR3 protein comes from TCRdb applying MiXCR to the PCR reads. This sample carries 190,000 or so distinct CDR3 sequences, 6.5% to 7.5% of them seen once, and the ten largest clones take 3% to 3.5%. The material sequenced was PBMCs from the stem cell graft donor, taken from the stem cell graft. The receptors shown here come from a human donor who donated a stem cell graft to a child with Wiskott-Aldrich syndrome.

J is TRBJ2-7 and V is TRBV10-2; D might be TRBD2 (6 bases). Germline V CDR1 and CDR2: WSHSY, SAAADI. The CDR3 totals 15 residues. V was trimmed by 8 bases and J by 2 bases, leaving 19 bases between them. In DNA, the CDR3 is TGCGCCAGCCGGGGCGGGGCCCCCTCAACCTACGAGCAGTACTTC. Translating it yields CASRGGAPSTYEQYF.

This clonotype was found many times. The chain couples TRBV10-1 to TRBJ2-7, with D tentatively TRBD2 (5 bases). Per germline, CDR1 WNHNN and CDR2 SYGVQD (reference sequence). V lost 3 bases to trimming and J lost 5 bases, with 11 bases between them. The CDR3 runs to 13 residues. CDR3 sequence: CASSDVSGNEQYF. The CDR3, as DNA: TGCGCCAGCAGTGATGTATCGGGGAACGAGCAGTACTTC.